This paragraph reports one T cell receptor beta chain. Repertoires were generated with immunoSEQ multiplex PCR, while TCRdb's copy carries only in-frame clones and drops some. The table has some 130,000 clones, about nine tenths seen once; the top ten hold about 4.6%. These data are taken from a study of blood T cell repertoires in COVID-19. Sequencing input: peripheral blood. This receptor was taken from a man between 60 and 70 years old with COVID-19, enrolled during active disease.

CDR3 nucleotides: TGCAGCGTTGGTACTAGCGGGAGACTGCGCGAGCAGTACTTC. This codes for CSVGTSGRLREQYF. V and J are TRBV29-1 and TRBJ2-7; 11 nucleotides line up with TRBD2. The CDR3 is 14 amino acids. J lost 6 bases, V lost 4 bases, and 8 bases had no gene match. Germline values: CDR1 SQVTM, CDR2 ANQGSEA.